This TCR beta chain was retrieved from a study of T cell repertoires in cytomegalovirus infection. Overall study: Public TCR beta signature analysis indicated the presence of both CMV infection and matching HLA type.

The CDR3 is 15 residues long. Trimming removed 4 bases from V and 0 bases from J, with 10 bases in between. Germline values: CDR1 MDHEN, CDR2 SYDVKM. This clonotype was picked up a small number of times. What it binds is unknown. TCRdb fed the reads into MiXCR, producing one record per CDR3 protein. The table has fewer than 350,000 distinct CDR3 sequences, roughly a sixth seen once. Overall study results and limits: Dominant in the ex vivo response were TCR beta clonotypes restricted by HLA-C and specific for CMV. Totalled public TCR beta family frequency picked out people who carried CMV plus the relevant HLA.

Sequencing was done on a sample of PBMCs. The chain links TRBV28 to TRBJ2-1; D gene unclear. The sequence derives from a human donor in good health (CMV status not recorded). Some clones in this sample may be carry-over from other donors' samples. This CDR3 is CASSSAQSSYNEQFF. CDR3 in DNA: TGTGCCAGCAGTTCAGCCCAGTCCTCCTACAATGAGCAGTTCTTC.